This T cell receptor (beta chain) was observed in a study of long-term antiretroviral therapy in people with HIV. This was the immunoSEQ v3.0 assay at survey level. The protocol was immunoSEQ multiplex PCR, while the TCRdb copy is restricted to in-frame clones and leaves out a portion. The data contain 20,000 to 30,000 clones, about 80% of them singletons. Germline values: CDR1 SGHDT, CDR2 YYEEEE. The CDR3 consists of 17 residues. Between the trimmed V and J ends, which lost 7 bases and 0 bases, there was a span of 20 bases. This sample comprised unsorted PBMCs, obtained 0.7 years before starting antiretroviral therapy. This TCR was sampled from a man aged 25 to 40 with HIV. The rearrangement uses TRBV5-6 and TRBJ2-1; a weak D match, TRBD1 (5 bases). CDR3 in amino acids: CASQLVGQRSSYNEQFF. Here the CDR3 DNA reads TGTGCCAGCCAGCTTGTGGGGCAGCGCAGCTCCTACAATGAGCAGTTCTTC. Supplemented by reference TRBV5-6 and TRBJ2-1, the full variable domain reads DAGVTQSPTHLIKTRGQQVTLRCSPKSGHDTVSWYQQALGQGPQFIFQYYEEEERQRGNFPDRFSGHQFPNYSSELNVNALLLGDSALYLCASQLVGQRSSYNEQFFGPGTRLTVL.